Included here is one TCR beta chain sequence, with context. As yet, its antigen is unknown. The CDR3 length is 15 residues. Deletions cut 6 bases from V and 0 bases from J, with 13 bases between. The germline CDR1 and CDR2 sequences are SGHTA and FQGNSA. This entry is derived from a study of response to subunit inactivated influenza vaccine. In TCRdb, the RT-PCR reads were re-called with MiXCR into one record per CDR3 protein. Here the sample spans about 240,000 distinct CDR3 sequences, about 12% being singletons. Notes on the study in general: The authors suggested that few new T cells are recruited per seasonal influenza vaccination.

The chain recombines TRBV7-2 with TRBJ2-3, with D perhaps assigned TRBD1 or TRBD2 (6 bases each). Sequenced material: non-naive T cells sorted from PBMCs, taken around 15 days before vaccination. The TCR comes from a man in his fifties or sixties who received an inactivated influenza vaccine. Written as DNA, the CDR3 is TGTGCCAGCAGGGAGGGGGGAGTAAGCACAGATACGCAGTATTTT. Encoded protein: CASREGGVSTDTQYF.